The clone carrying this T cell receptor beta chain has only one observation. The target antigen is unknown. Method: immunoSEQ multiplex PCR; TCRdb's copy keeps in-frame clones and lacks some. This sample has 60,000 to 95,000 clones, with approximately 82% found just once. From germline, CDR1 is SGHNT and CDR2 YYREEE (reference sequence). The CDR3 is made up of 15 amino acids. V was shortened by 6 bases and J by 6 bases, with 19 bases between the two germline ends. This sample is part of a study of radiation and T cells in renal cell carcinoma. Time point meaning: blood 4 weeks post-SBRT, at nephrectomy. Documented treatment: 15 Gy SBRT to primary tumor, nephrectomy 4 weeks later. Nephrectomy followed 15 Gy stereotactic body radiation by 4 weeks. The tumor was a clear cell renal cell carcinoma. General study findings and limits: Without pretreatment biopsies, baseline tumor clonotype presence was undetermined.

This sequence originates from a woman aged 60 to 75 with renal cell carcinoma. The chain links TRBV5-4 to TRBJ2-1, with D possibly being TRBD2 (5 bases). Sequenced here: blood, sampled from a patient whose treatment included radiotherapy and nephrectomy. CDR3 in amino acids: CASNSGGLPGNEQFF. The CDR3 coding sequence is TGTGCCAGCAACTCTGGCGGGCTCCCGGGCAATGAGCAGTTCTTC.